This T cell receptor beta chain was obtained from a study of blood T cell repertoires in COVID-19. About the research overall: T cells, B-cell-depleted T cells, or PBMCs provided the cDNA or gDNA that served as material.

This clone was observed a single time. Authors' data handling: It was from reference gene primer amplification that nucleated cell counts were estimated. Sequencing used immunoSEQ multiplex PCR; TCRdb keeps in-frame clones, though not all of them. The DNA was the basis for D and trimming; V, J and clone size are from that table. In the table there are about 330,000 clones, around 82% of which are singletons. Between the trimmed V and J ends, which lost 0 bases and 9 bases, there was a span of 14 bases. Germline lookup yields CDR1 MNHEY and CDR2 SVGAGI. CDR3 length: 14 residues. V gene TRBV6-5 combines with J gene TRBJ1-1; no firm D call. This TCR was sampled from a woman in her fifties or sixties with acute or convalescent COVID-19. The sample was peripheral blood. The CDR3 loop is CASSYSRGELKAFF. The CDR3 coding sequence is TGTGCCAGCAGTTACTCCCGGGGTGAGCTGAAAGCTTTCTTT.